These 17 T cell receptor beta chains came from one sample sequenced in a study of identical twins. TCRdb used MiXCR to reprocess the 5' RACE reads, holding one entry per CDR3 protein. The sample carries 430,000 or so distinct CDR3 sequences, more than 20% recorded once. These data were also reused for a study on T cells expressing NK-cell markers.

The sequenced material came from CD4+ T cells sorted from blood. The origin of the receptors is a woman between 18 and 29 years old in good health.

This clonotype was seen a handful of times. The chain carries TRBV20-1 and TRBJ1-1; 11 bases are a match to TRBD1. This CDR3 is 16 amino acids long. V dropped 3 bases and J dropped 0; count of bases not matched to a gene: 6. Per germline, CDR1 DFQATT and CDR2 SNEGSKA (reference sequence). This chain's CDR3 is CSARTGTGGMNTEAFF. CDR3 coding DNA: TGCAGTGCTAGGACCGGGACAGGGGGAATGAACACTGAAGCTTTCTTT.

CDR3 nucleotides: TGTGCCAGCAGCGACGAGTACGGGGATACGCAGTATTTT. It is translated as CASSDEYGDTQYF. This sequence joins TRBV9 and TRBJ2-3; unclear D gene. V gave up 3 bases and J gave up 6 bases, with 11 bases separating them. CDR3 length equals 13 residues. Germline lookup yields CDR1 SGDLS and CDR2 YYNGEE.

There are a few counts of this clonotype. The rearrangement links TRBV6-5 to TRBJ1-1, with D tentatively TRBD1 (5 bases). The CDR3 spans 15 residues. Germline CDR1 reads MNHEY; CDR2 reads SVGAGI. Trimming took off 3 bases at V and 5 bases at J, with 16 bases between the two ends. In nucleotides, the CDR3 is TGTGCCAGCAGTTATCACAGGTTAAGTGGGACTGAAGCTTTCTTT. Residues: CASSYHRLSGTEAFF.

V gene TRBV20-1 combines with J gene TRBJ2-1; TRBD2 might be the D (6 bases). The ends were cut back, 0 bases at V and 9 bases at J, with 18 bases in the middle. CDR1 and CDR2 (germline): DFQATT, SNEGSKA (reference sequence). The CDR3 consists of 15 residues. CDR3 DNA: TGCAGTGCTAGAGATCTCATGGGGAGCGGGCTTGAGCAGTTCTTC. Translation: CSARDLMGSGLEQFF.

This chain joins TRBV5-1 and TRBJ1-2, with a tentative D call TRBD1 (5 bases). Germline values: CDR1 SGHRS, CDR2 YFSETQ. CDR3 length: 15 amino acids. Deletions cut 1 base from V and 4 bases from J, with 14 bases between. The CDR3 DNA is TGCGCCAGCAGCTTGTCGACAGCCGCTGGCTATGGCTACACCTTC. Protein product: CASSLSTAAGYGYTF.

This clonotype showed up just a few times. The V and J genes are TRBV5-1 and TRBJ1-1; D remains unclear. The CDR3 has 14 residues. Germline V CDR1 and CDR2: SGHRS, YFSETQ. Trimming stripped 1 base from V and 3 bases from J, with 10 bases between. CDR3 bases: TGCGCCAGCAGCTTGAACAGCGGGGACACTGAAGCTTTCTTT. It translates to CASSLNSGDTEAFF.

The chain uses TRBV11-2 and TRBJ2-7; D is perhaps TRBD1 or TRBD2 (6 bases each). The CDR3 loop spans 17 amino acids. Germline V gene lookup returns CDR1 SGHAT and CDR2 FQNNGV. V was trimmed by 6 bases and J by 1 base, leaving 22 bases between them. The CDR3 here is CASRGPSRGLISYEQYF. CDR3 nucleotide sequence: TGTGCCAGCAGGGGTCCGAGCCGGGGGCTTATATCCTACGAGCAGTACTTC.

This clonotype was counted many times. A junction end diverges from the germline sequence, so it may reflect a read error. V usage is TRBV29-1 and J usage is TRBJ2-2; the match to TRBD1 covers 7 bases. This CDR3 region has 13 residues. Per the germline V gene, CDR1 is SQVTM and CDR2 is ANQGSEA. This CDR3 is CSVGQVNSGELFF. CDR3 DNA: TGCAGCGTAGGACAGGTGAACTCCGGGGAGCTGTTTTTT.

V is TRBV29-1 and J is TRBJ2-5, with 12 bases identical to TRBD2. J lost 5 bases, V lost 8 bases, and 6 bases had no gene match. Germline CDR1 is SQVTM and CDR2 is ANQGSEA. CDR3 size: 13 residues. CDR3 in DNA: TGCAGCCCGAGACTAGCGGGGGAGGAGACCCAGTACTTC. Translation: CSPRLAGEETQYF.

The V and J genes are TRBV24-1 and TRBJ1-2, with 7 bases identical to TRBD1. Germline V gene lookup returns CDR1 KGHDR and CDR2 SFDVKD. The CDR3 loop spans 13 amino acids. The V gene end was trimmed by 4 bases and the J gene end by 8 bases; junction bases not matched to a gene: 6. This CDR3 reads CATSDRDSRGYTF. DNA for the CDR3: TGTGCCACCAGTGACCGGGACAGCAGAGGCTACACCTTC.

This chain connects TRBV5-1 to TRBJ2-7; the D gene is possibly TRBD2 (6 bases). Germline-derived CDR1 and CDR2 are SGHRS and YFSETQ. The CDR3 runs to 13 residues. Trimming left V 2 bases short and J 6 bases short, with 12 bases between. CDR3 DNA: TGCGCCAGCAGCTTAGGGGCCGGGAGCGAGCAGTACTTC. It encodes CASSLGAGSEQYF.

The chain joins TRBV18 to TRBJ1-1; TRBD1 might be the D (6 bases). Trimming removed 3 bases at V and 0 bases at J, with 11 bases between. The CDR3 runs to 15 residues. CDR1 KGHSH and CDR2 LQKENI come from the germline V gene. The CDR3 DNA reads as TGTGCCAGCTCACCGGGTGGACAGTTGAACACTGAAGCTTTCTTT. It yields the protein CASSPGGQLNTEAFF.

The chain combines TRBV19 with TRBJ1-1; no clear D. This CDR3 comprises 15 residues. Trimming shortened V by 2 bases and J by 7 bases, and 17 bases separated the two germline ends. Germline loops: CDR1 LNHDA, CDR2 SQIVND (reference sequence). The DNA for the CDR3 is TGTGCCAGTAGTATAATGGCAAAGGAGCCGGATGAAGCTTTCTTT. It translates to CASSIMAKEPDEAFF.

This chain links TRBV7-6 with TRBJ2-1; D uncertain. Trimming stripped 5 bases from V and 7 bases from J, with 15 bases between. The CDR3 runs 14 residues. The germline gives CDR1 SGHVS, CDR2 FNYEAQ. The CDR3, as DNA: TGTGCCAGCAGCCAGAGAGGACGGGCTAATGAGCAGTTCTTC. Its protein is CASSQRGRANEQFF.

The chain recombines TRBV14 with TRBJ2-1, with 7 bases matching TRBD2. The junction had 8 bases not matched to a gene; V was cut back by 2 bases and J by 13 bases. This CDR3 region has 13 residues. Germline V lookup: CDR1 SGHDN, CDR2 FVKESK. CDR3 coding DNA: TGTGCCAGCAGCCAAAACCCGGGACTACCTCAGTTCTTC. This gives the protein CASSQNPGLPQFF.

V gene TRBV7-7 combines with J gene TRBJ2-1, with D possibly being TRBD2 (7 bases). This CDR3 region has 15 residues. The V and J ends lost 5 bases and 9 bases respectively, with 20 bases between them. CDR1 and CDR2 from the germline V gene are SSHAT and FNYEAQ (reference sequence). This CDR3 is CASSVGAGVAGEQFF. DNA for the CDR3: TGTGCCAGCAGCGTGGGGGCGGGAGTAGCGGGTGAGCAGTTCTTC.

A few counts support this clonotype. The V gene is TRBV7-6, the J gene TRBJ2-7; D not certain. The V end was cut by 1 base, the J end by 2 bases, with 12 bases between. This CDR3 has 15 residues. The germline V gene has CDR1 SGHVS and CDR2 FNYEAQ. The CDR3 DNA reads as TGTGCCAGCAGCTTAGGGAACGACGGCACCTACGAGCAGTACTTC. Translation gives CASSLGNDGTYEQYF.